This TCR beta chain is from a study of cytomegalovirus exposure and HLA in healthy donors. Primers included in the PCR were 60 Vbeta and 13 Jbeta primers. Original methodology: A follow-up analysis tallied about 88 million unique TCR beta chains, roughly 11 million shared. Profiled with immunoSEQ multiplex PCR; TCRdb holds only in-frame clones, not every one. V, J and clone size were drawn from that table, and D and trimming were deduced from the DNA. The table includes over 200,000 clones, roughly 84% detected once. Germline loops: CDR1 SGHVS, CDR2 FQNEAQ. V trimming: 1 base; J trimming: 4 bases; junction bases outside the gene matches: 9. There are 16 residues in the CDR3.

The chain uses TRBV7-8 and TRBJ1-2, with TRBD1 identical over 7 bases. The sample consisted of PBMCs. The TCR originated in a human donor in good health. CDR3 loop: CASSLGTGALGYGYTF. Here the CDR3 DNA reads TGTGCCAGCAGCTTAGGTACAGGGGCCCTAGGCTATGGCTACACCTTC. Full variable domain (missing parts from reference TRBV7-8 and TRBJ1-2): GAGVSQSPRYKVAKRGQDVALRCDPISGHVSLFWYQQALGQGPEFLTYFQNEAQLDKSGLPSDRFFAERPEGSVSTLKIQRTQQEDSAVYLCASSLGTGALGYGYTFGSGTRLTVV.